These T cell receptor beta chains were read from a single sample in a study of blood T cell repertoires in COVID-19. Using immunoSEQ multiplex PCR, the repertoire was profiled, and TCRdb retains in-frame clones only, with some absent. The profile shows around 230,000 clones, 70% to 90% of them singletons. Sample: peripheral blood. These receptors were taken from a woman aged 70 to 79 with active or convalescent COVID-19. Each CDR3 is given with its conserved first and last residue. Fields, in order: D gene, J gene, V gene, CDR3 protein. D genes are given only for firm matches.

>TRBD2|TRBJ2-5|TRBV3-1/TRBV3-2
CASSPISSGKSVATQYF
>-|TRBJ1-2|TRBV19
CASSRQDSYTF
>TRBD2|TRBJ2-1|TRBV10-3
CAIKKGLADNEQFF
>-|TRBJ1-2|TRBV5-1
CASSQGNYGYTF
>-|TRBJ1-1|TRBV6-5
CASSSPGTFSEAFF
>-|TRBJ1-2|TRBV15
CATSVDRLYGYTF
>-|TRBJ2-7|TRBV7-9
CASSLAFRDSHEQYF
>TRBD2|TRBJ2-3|TRBV7-6
CASSLVPASGGFTDTQYF
>TRBD1|TRBJ1-1|TRBV28
CASSPFTGGGTEAFF
>TRBD1|TRBJ2-7|TRBV18
CASSPGTGGYEQYF
>TRBD1|TRBJ2-5|TRBV5-4
CASSLDREGTQYF
>-|TRBJ1-2|TRBV7-2
CASSFNRNYGYTF
>TRBD1|TRBJ1-2|TRBV28
CASSLSSGQGLYVGYTF
>TRBD1|TRBJ1-5|TRBV9
CASSVEGGWSEPQHF
>TRBD1|TRBJ2-3|TRBV5-1
CASSLGGQGADTQYF
>TRBD1|TRBJ2-4|TRBV18
CASSTRQGRTKNIQYF
>-|TRBJ1-1|TRBV5-1
CASSFGIQGTAEAFF
>TRBD1|TRBJ1-3|TRBV7-2
CASSLQGASGNTIYF
>TRBD1|TRBJ1-3|TRBV6-6
CASSLLWTGRVSGNTIYF
>-|TRBJ2-7|TRBV9
CASSVDGGSYEQYF
>TRBD2|TRBJ2-3|TRBV5-4
CASSPPPRGGLTDTQYF
>-|TRBJ2-5|TRBV18
CASSRGPGETQYF
>TRBD2|TRBJ2-1|TRBV4-2
CASSQDAAGGYNEQFF
>TRBD1|TRBJ2-2|TRBV18
CASSPRGQTNTGELFF
>TRBD2|TRBJ2-1|TRBV19
CASSRGSGRGYNEQFF
>-|TRBJ1-2|TRBV5-6
CASSGQRGTYGYTF
>-|TRBJ2-7|TRBV27
CASSLRGEQYF
>TRBD1|TRBJ1-2|TRBV12-3/TRBV12-4
CASSQRGPYGYTF
>TRBD2|TRBJ2-5|TRBV7-3
CASSPGLARGRETQYF
>-|TRBJ2-6|TRBV29-1
CSVERGSGANVLTF
>-|TRBJ2-1|TRBV28
CASRPSGGGGNEQFF
>TRBD2|TRBJ2-2|TRBV5-1
CASSLEIAGSFGELFF
>TRBD1|TRBJ2-7|TRBV10-3
CAISSTGGNEQYF
>TRBD2|TRBJ2-3|TRBV7-2
CATSLAGVTDTQYF
>TRBD2|TRBJ2-1|TRBV7-6
CASSSLPQSRGAYNEQFF
>TRBD1|TRBJ1-1|TRBV11-2
CASSFLTGGHTEAFF
>-|TRBJ1-2|TRBV6-5
CASSRLGVRDGYTF
>TRBD2|TRBJ2-7|TRBV3-1/TRBV3-2
CASSQTTQGTSLVYEQYF
>-|TRBJ2-2|TRBV6-6
CASSYGLILTGELFF
>-|TRBJ1-2|TRBV7-2
CASSPFAGGGIAGGYTF
>TRBD2|TRBJ2-3|TRBV30
CAWKVSGSSDTQYF
>-|TRBJ1-1|TRBV12-3/TRBV12-4
CASRYRLEAFF
>-|TRBJ2-6|TRBV27
CASSLRYRALAGANVLTF
>TRBD2|TRBJ2-3|TRBV25-1
CAAGMGAGDTDTQYF
>TRBD1|TRBJ2-7|TRBV11-2
CASRTGQGVAEQYF
>TRBD1|TRBJ1-1|TRBV7-3
CASSLTGGASTEAFF
>TRBD1|TRBJ1-4|TRBV5-5
CASSRQGQTTNEKLFF
>-|TRBJ2-1|TRBV5-6
CASSLGREYNEQFF
>-|TRBJ1-1|TRBV20-1
CSASRAGVNTEAFF
>TRBD2|TRBJ2-2|TRBV11-2
CASSGWTSGSSTGELFF